This T cell receptor beta chain is drawn from a study of blood T cell repertoires in COVID-19. The overall study: In each case, the material was cDNA or gDNA derived from T cells, B-cell-depleted T cells, or PBMCs.

V lost 8 bases and J lost 7, with 12 bases in between. The germline CDR1 and CDR2 sequences are KGHSH and LQKENI. The length of the CDR3 is 12 residues. The method was immunoSEQ multiplex PCR; TCRdb's version includes in-frame clones alone and lacks a portion of them. The table includes some 120,000 clones, approximately 82% detected once. This clone was seen only a few times. This receptor was identified in a man aged 60-69 years with acute or convalescent COVID-19. J is TRBJ1-3 and V is TRBV18, with TRBD1 as a possible D gene (6 bases). The source material was peripheral blood. The CDR3 protein is CASLRQANTIYF. The CDR3 nucleotides read TGTGCCAGCCTTCGACAGGCGAACACCATATATTTT.